This T cell receptor beta chain was recovered during a study of radiation and T cells in renal cell carcinoma. Regarding the study as a whole: Pretreatment tumor biopsies were lacking, so baseline clonotypes are unknown.

Assay used: immunoSEQ multiplex PCR; TCRdb lists only in-frame clones, some missing. The table records around 120,000 clones, 81% of them present only once. The V end lost 3 bases, the J end lost 4 bases, and 10 bases lay between the germline ends. This CDR3 is built from 14 residues. Looked up from germline, CDR1 is SGHRS and CDR2 is YFSETQ. This sample's time point: blood 2 weeks post-SBRT. Specified treatment: 15 Gy SBRT to primary tumor, nephrectomy 4 weeks later. Radiation-treated patients gave blood at baseline, week 2 and week 4. Comment on this clone: No antigen is known for it.

Source: blood, taken from a patient whose treatment included radiotherapy and nephrectomy. The TCR comes from a woman aged 55-69 years with renal cell carcinoma. This chain connects TRBV5-1 to TRBJ1-4; D uncertain. CDR3 in DNA: TGCGCCAGCAGCTCCGCCGGGATTAATGAAAAACTGTTTTTT. Amino acid sequence: CASSSAGINEKLFF.